This TCR beta chain stems from a study of cytomegalovirus exposure and HLA in healthy donors. Worth noting for this clone: The antigen remains undetermined.

Germline-derived CDR1 and CDR2 are SGDLS and YYNGEE. The V gene lost 4 bases and the J gene lost 1 base, with 11 bases spanning the gap. The CDR3 is 14 amino acids. Only in-frame clones appear in the TCRdb table, and some are missing; sequencing was by immunoSEQ multiplex PCR. The table includes hundreds of thousands of clones, around 87% detected once. Study-wide points: The study listed 150 to 200 cytomegalovirus-associated TCR beta chains. It was confirmed in vitro that a few of the CMV-associated chains were specific for CMV antigens.

The donors were members of the validation cohort, which comprised 120 subjects and was separate from the first cohort of some 680 subjects. V usage is TRBV9 and J usage is TRBJ1-1; D unclear. The sequenced material came from PBMCs. This receptor was identified in a woman aged 18-29 years in good health and CMV-seropositive. CDR3 region: CASSNSGGNTEAFF. The CDR3 bases are TGTGCCAGCAGCAACTCGGGAGGGAACACTGAAGCTTTCTTT.